These 3 T cell receptor beta chains were all obtained from the same sample, sequenced in a study of cytomegalovirus exposure and HLA in healthy donors. 13 Jbeta primers and 60 Vbeta primers were used for the PCR. The repertoire was sequenced with immunoSEQ multiplex PCR; TCRdb's copy has only in-frame clones and lacks some. The sample has 80,000 or so clones, 60% to 80% seen once. Source material: PBMCs. The receptors stem from a woman aged 40 to 50 in good health and CMV-seronegative.

The chain couples TRBV7-9 to TRBJ2-1, with a weak D call TRBD1 (6 bases). This CDR3 has 13 amino acids. Deletions cut 5 bases from V and 8 bases from J, with 13 bases between. Germline V gene lookup returns CDR1 SEHNR and CDR2 FQNEAQ (reference sequence). CDR3 loop: CASSRQTGYEQFF. In DNA, the CDR3 is TGTGCCAGCAGCCGCCAGACAGGATATGAGCAGTTCTTC. The whole variable domain, filled in from reference TRBV7-9 and TRBJ2-1, reads DTGVSQNPRHKITKRGQNVTFRCDPISEHNRLYWYRQTLGQGPEFLTYFQNEAQLEKSRLLSDRFSAERPKGSFSTLEIQRTEQGDSAMYLCASSRQTGYEQFFGPGTRLTVL.

The sample holds a few counts of this clone. This rearrangement joins TRBV5-4 to TRBJ2-5, with 9 nucleotides matching TRBD2. This CDR3 contains 16 residues. With V trimmed by 2 bases and J by 2 bases, 7 bases remained unmatched. CDR1 and CDR2 (germline): SGHNT, YYREEE (reference sequence). The CDR3 sequence is CASSFRLAGIQETQYF. In DNA, the CDR3 is TGTGCCAGCAGCTTTAGGCTAGCGGGAATTCAAGAGACCCAGTACTTC.

The genes are TRBV6-1 and TRBJ1-4; 7 bases are a match to TRBD1. The germline CDR1 and CDR2 sequences are MNHNS and SASEGT. The junction had 9 bases not matched to a gene; V was cut back by 6 bases and J by 8 bases. This CDR3 spans 14 amino acids. For the CDR3, the DNA is TGTGCCAGCAGCCTACAGGGGAGAGAAGAAAAACTGTTTTTT. Translating it yields CASSLQGREEKLFF.